This TCR beta chain was sequenced for a study of CD8+CD57+ T cells in acquired aplastic anemia. The length of the CDR3 is 14 residues. Germline values: CDR1 SGHTS, CDR2 YDEGEE. The V end lost 0 bases, the J end lost 6 bases, and 13 bases lay between the germline ends. Genomic DNA constituted the template upon which TCR beta VDJ and CDR3 profiling was performed. TCRdb reprocessed the reads with MiXCR, giving one entry per CDR3 protein. The sample shows 200,000 or so distinct CDR3 sequences, less than 65% of them seen only once. The chain is built from TRBV5-8 and TRBJ2-7; a weak D match, TRBD2 (6 bases). Sequencing was performed on sorted CD4+, CD8+, or CD8+CD57+ T cells (not recorded which) from PBMCs. The TCR was taken from a human donor with severe aplastic anemia or a healthy control (not recorded which). The CDR3 protein is CASSLAGTQPEQYF. The CDR3 DNA reads as TGTGCCAGCAGCTTGGCCGGGACTCAACCCGAGCAGTACTTC.